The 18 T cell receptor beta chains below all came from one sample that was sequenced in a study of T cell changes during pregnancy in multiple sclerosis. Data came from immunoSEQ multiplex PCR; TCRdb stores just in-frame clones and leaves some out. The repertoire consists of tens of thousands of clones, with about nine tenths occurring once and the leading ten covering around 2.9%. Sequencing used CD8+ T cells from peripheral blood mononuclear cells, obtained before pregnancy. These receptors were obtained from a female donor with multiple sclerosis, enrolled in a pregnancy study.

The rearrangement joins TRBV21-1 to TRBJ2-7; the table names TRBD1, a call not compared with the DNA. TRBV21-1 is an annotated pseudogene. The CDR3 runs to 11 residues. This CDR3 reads CASSTGYEQYF. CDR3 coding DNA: TGTGCCAGCAGCACAGGGTACGAGCAGTACTTC.

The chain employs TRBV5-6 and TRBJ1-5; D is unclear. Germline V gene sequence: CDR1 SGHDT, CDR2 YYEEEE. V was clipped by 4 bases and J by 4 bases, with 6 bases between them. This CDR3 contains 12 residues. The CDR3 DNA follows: TGTGCCAGCAGCGGCATGAATCAGCCCCAGCATTTT. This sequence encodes CASSGMNQPQHF.

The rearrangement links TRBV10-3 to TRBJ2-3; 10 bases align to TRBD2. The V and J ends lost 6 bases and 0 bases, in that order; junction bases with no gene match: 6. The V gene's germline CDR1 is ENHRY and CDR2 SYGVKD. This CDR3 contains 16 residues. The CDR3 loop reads CAIRKLAGDSTDTQYF. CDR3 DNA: TGTGCCATCAGGAAGCTAGCGGGGGATAGCACAGATACGCAGTATTTT.

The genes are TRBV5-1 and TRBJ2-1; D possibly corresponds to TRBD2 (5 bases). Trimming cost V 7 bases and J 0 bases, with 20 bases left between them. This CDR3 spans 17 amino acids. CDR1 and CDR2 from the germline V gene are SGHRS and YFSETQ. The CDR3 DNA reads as TGCGCCAGCGGCCCCCGGACCGGGGTCAGCTCCTACAATGAGCAGTTCTTC. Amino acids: CASGPRTGVSSYNEQFF. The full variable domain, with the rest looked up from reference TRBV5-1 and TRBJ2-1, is KAGVTQTPRYLIKTRGQQVTLSCSPISGHRSVSWYQQTPGQGLQFLFEYFSETQRNKGNFPGRFSGRQFSNSRSEMNVSTLELGDSALYLCASGPRTGVSSYNEQFFGPGTRLTVL.

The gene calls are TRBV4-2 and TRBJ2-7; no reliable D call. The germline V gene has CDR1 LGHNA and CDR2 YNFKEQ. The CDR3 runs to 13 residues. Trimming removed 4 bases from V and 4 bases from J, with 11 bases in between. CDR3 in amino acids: CASSPWAGYEQYF. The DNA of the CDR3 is TGTGCCAGCAGCCCCTGGGCCGGTTACGAGCAGTACTTC.

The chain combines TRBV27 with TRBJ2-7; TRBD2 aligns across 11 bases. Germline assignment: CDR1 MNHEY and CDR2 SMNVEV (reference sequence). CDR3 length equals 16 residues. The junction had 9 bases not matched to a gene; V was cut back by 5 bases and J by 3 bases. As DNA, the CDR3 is TGTGCCAGCAGTGCCACACTAGCGGGGGCCCTCTACGAGCAGTACTTC. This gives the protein CASSATLAGALYEQYF.

The CDR3 nucleotides are TGTGCCAGCAGTCCGCCGGGACAGCTTTACGAGCAGTACTTC. Its protein product is CASSPPGQLYEQYF. The V gene is TRBV28, the J gene TRBJ2-7; 7 bases match TRBD1. CDR1 MDHEN and CDR2 SYDVKM come from the germline V gene. Germline trimming cut 5 bases from V and 4 bases from J; bases unmatched to any gene: 8. CDR3 length: 14 residues.

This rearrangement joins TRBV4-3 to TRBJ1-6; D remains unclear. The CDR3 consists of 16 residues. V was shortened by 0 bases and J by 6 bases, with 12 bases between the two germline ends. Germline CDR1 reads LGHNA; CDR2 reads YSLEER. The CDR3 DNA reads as TGCGCCAGCAGCCAAGACGGAGACGCACCTAATTCACCCCTCCACTTT. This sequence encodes CASSQDGDAPNSPLHF.

The chain's CDR3 is CASSWGLATNSYNEQFF. CDR3 coding DNA: TGTGCCAGCAGCTGGGGACTAGCGACGAACTCCTACAATGAGCAGTTCTTC. The chain carries TRBV5-6 and TRBJ2-1, with 10 bases identical to TRBD2. The CDR3 loop spans 17 amino acids. Germline V gene lookup returns CDR1 SGHDT and CDR2 YYEEEE. The V gene end was trimmed by 3 bases and the J gene end by 0 bases; junction bases not matched to a gene: 6. The whole variable domain, filled in from reference TRBV5-6 and TRBJ2-1, reads DAGVTQSPTHLIKTRGQQVTLRCSPKSGHDTVSWYQQALGQGPQFIFQYYEEEERQRGNFPDRFSGHQFPNYSSELNVNALLLGDSALYLCASSWGLATNSYNEQFFGPGTRLTVL.

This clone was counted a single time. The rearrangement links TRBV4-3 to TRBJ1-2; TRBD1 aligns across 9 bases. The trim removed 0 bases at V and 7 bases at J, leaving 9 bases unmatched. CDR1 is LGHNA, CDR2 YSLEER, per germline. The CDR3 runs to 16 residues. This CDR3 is CASSQDFTGTGFGYTF. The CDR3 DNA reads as TGCGCCAGCAGCCAAGATTTCACCGGGACAGGGTTTGGCTACACCTTC.

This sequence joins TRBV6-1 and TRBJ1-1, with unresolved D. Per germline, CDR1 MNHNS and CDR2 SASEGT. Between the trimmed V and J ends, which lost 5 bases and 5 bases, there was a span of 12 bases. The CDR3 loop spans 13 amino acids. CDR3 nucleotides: TGTGCCAGCAGTCCAAAAAGTGAGACTGAAGCTTTCTTT. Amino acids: CASSPKSETEAFF.

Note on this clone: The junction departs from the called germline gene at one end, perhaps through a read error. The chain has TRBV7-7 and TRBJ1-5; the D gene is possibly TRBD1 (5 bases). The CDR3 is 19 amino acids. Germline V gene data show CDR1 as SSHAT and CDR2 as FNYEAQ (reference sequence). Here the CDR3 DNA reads TGTGCTAGCAGCTTACTCTTCCGTCAGGGTTTTAATTATCGTCAGCCCCAGCATTTT. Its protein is CASSLLFRQGFNYRQPQHF.

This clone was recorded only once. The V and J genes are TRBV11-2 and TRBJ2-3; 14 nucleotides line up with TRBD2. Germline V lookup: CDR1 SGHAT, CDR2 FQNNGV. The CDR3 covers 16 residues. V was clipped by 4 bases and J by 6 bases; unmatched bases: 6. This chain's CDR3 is CASSSTSGGAGDTQYF. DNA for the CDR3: TGTGCCAGCAGCTCGACTAGCGGGGGGGCCGGGGATACGCAGTATTTT.

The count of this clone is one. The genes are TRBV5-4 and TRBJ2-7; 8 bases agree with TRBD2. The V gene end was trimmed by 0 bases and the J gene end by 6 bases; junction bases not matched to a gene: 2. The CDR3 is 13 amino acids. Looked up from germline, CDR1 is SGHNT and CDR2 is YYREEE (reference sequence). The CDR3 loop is CASSLVLAAEQYF. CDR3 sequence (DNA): TGTGCCAGCAGCTTGGTACTAGCGGCCGAGCAGTACTTC. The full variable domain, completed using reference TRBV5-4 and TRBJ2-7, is ETGVTQSPTHLIKTRGQQVTLRCSSQSGHNTVSWYQQALGQGPQFIFQYYREEENGRGNFPPRFSGLQFPNYSSELNVNALELDDSALYLCASSLVLAAEQYFGPGTRLTVT.

CDR3 in amino acids: CASSLAPGTYEQYF. The CDR3 bases are TGTGCCAGCAGCTTAGCCCCCGGGACCTACGAGCAGTACTTC. The chain recombines TRBV7-2 with TRBJ2-7, with D possibly being TRBD2 (5 bases). From germline, CDR1 is SGHTA and CDR2 FQGNSA. V gave up 0 bases and J gave up 2 bases, with 8 bases separating them. CDR3 size: 14 residues.

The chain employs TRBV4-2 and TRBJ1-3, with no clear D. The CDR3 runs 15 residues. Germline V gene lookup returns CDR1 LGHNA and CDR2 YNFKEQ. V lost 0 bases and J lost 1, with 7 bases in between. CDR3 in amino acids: CASSQEEGSGNTIYF. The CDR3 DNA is TGTGCCAGCAGCCAAGAAGAGGGATCTGGAAACACCATATATTTT.

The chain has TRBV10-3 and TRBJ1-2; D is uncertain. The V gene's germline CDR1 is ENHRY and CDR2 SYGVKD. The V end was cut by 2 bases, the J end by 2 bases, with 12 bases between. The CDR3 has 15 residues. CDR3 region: CAISEPPQRNYGYTF. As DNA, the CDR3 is TGTGCCATCAGTGAGCCGCCGCAGAGGAACTATGGCTACACCTTC.

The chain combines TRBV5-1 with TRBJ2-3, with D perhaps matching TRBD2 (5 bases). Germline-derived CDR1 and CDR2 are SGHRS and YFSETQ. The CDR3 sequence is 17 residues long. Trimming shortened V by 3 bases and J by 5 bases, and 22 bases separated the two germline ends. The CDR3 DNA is TGCGCCAGCAGCTCCCGGGGAGCGAGAAACGGCCAAGATACGCAGTATTTT. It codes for CASSSRGARNGQDTQYF. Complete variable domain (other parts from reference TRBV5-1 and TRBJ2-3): KAGVTQTPRYLIKTRGQQVTLSCSPISGHRSVSWYQQTPGQGLQFLFEYFSETQRNKGNFPGRFSGRQFSNSRSEMNVSTLELGDSALYLCASSSRGARNGQDTQYFGPGTRLTVL.